This entry describes one T cell receptor (beta chain). The antigen remains unidentified. These data are taken from a study of T cell responses to AZD1222 COVID-19 vaccine. Study-wide results and limits: Clonal diversity may have been underestimated in mostly white British donors. Spike was spanned by vaccine-associated CD4 TCRs, with dominance at 160-218 and 743-854.

This CDR3 is built from 16 residues. The repertoire was sequenced with immunoSEQ multiplex PCR; TCRdb's copy has only in-frame clones and lacks some. The table shows 150,000 to 200,000 clones, with 92% occurring only once. This sequence originates from an adult in good health. The genes are TRBV12-2 and TRBJ2-7; the listed D gene, TRBD1, was not tested against the DNA. TRBV12-2 is designated a pseudogene. The specimen comprised peripheral blood, sampled on day 0 of AZD1222 vaccination. The CDR3: CASRPPGDRKTYEQYF. CDR3 in DNA: TGTGCAAGTCGCCCCCCAGGGGACAGGAAAACCTACGAGCAGTACTTC.